These T cell receptor beta chains were read from a single sample in a study of cytomegalovirus exposure and HLA in healthy donors. Data came from immunoSEQ multiplex PCR; TCRdb stores just in-frame clones and leaves some out. The sample holds roughly 200,000 clones, 10% to 15% seen once. Sequenced: PBMCs. The receptors were sampled from a man aged 50 or older in good health and CMV-seropositive. Both conserved end residues are part of each CDR3. The D gene is left open where the match is weak. Size is omitted from some rows. Given values are once, few, many or a class for expanded clones.

clone size | J gene | D gene | V gene | CDR3 DNA | CDR3 protein
few | TRBJ2-7 | TRBD2 | TRBV2 | TGTGCCAGCAGTGTGCTAGCGGTCTCCTACGAGCAGTACTTC | CASSVLAVSYEQYF
few | TRBJ1-1 | TRBD1 | TRBV6-5 | TGTGCCAGCAGTTCCCCAAGACAGGGAGGCACTGAAGCTTTCTTT | CASSSPRQGGTEAFF
NA | TRBJ1-6 | NA | TRBV9 | TGTGCCAGCAGCATCGGTGCGTCTTATAATTCACCCCTCCACTTT | CASSIGASYNSPLHF
NA | TRBJ2-2 | NA | TRBV30 | TGTGCCTGGAGTGTGACTTCTGAGGGCGGGGAGCTGTTTTTT | CAWSVTSEGGELFF
few | TRBJ2-5 | NA | TRBV28 | TGTGCCAGCAGTTACGTCGGGGGGCAGCAAGAGACCCAGTACTTC | CASSYVGGQQETQYF
few | TRBJ2-5 | TRBD2 | TRBV7-2 | TGTGCCAGCAGCCTCCTCCCAGCGGGGGGGTCCGGAGGGACCCAGTACTTC | CASSLLPAGGSGGTQYF
few | TRBJ1-2 | NA | TRBV13 | TGTGCCAGCAGCTTAGTACCAGGGGAGGGTGGCTACACCTTC | CASSLVPGEGGYTF
NA | TRBJ1-3 | NA | TRBV28 | TGTGCCAGCAGCCTCCCGACAGGTTCTGGAAACACCATATATTTT | CASSLPTGSGNTIYF
few | TRBJ2-1 | NA | TRBV5-8 | TGTGCCAGCAGCTTGCGAACAGGCAATGAGCAGTTCTTC | CASSLRTGNEQFF
NA | TRBJ1-2 | NA | TRBV7-9 | TGTGCCAGCAGCTTAGCTCCCTCTGGCTACACCTTC | CASSLAPSGYTF
few | TRBJ1-1 | NA | TRBV6-5 | TGTGCCAGCAGTTACACACCACAGGGTTTACGGAATAGGGCTTTCTTT | CASSYTPQGLRNRAFF
NA | TRBJ1-4 | NA | TRBV2 | TGTGCCAGCAGAGGGGAATCCGGAGAAAAACTGTTTTTT | CASRGESGEKLFF
NA | TRBJ1-4 | TRBD1 | TRBV5-6 | TGTGCCAGCAGCTCGATCCCGGGACAGGGAAATGAAAAACTGTTTTTT | CASSSIPGQGNEKLFF
few | TRBJ1-1 | TRBD1 | TRBV25-1 | TGTGCCAGCAGTGAAGGTAGGAGGGGGCCGAACACTGAAGCTTTCTTT | CASSEGRRGPNTEAFF
few | TRBJ1-6 | NA | TRBV15 | TGTGCCACCAGCAGAGTCGTGGGGAGCTCCTATAATTCACCCCTCCACTTT | CATSRVVGSSYNSPLHF
few | TRBJ2-6 | NA | TRBV5-4 | TGTGCCAGCACGCGGTCTGGGGCCAACGTCCTGACTTTC | CASTRSGANVLTF
few | TRBJ2-2 | TRBD1 | TRBV5-6 | TGTGCCAGCAGCTTTGGACAGGGCCGCCTCACCGGGGAGCTGTTTTTT | CASSFGQGRLTGELFF